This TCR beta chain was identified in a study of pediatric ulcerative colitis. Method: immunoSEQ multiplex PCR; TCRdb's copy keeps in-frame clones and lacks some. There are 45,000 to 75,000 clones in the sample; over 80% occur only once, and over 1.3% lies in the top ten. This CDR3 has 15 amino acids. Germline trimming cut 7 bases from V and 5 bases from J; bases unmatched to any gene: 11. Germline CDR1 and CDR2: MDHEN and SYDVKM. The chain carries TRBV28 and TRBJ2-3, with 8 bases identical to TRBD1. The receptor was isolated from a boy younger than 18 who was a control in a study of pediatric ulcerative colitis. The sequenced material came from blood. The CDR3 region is CASNVPSGGLDTQYF. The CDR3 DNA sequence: TGTGCCAGCAACGTACCCTCAGGGGGCCTAGATACGCAGTATTTT.